What follows are 21 T cell receptor beta chains derived from one specimen sequenced in a study of blood T cell repertoires in COVID-19. Profiled with immunoSEQ multiplex PCR; TCRdb holds only in-frame clones, not every one. The sample records around 400,000 clones, around 87% being singletons. Material for sequencing was peripheral blood. The receptors were sampled from a woman aged 55-69 years with COVID-19, enrolled during active disease.

This chain joins TRBV19 and TRBJ1-5; 7 nucleotides line up with TRBD1. V shed 6 bases, J shed 3 bases, and the junction held 17 bases outside the gene matches. This CDR3 contains 18 residues. From germline, CDR1 is LNHDA and CDR2 SQIVND (reference sequence). The CDR3 DNA follows: TGTGCCAGTAGCCCGCTCCGACAGGGAAGGAGCGACAATCAGCCCCAGCATTTT. Protein product: CASSPLRQGRSDNQPQHF.

A few counts support this clone. V is TRBV18 and J is TRBJ1-2, with 8 bases identical to TRBD1. The CDR3 runs to 15 residues. J was trimmed by 3 bases and V by 1 base; bases with no gene match: 4. CDR1 and CDR2 (germline): KGHSH, LQKENI. CDR3 amino acids: CASSPQGTGDYGYTF. The CDR3 bases are TGTGCCAGCTCACCACAGGGGACAGGAGACTATGGCTACACCTTC. Full variable domain (rest looked up from reference TRBV18 and TRBJ1-2): NAGVMQNPRHLVRRRGQEARLRCSPMKGHSHVYWYRQLPEEGLKFMVYLQKENIIDESGMPKERFSAEFPKEGPSILRIQQVVRGDSAAYFCASSPQGTGDYGYTFGSGTRLTVV.

The chain couples TRBV27 to TRBJ2-7; D gene unclear. Germline CDR1 is MNHEY and CDR2 is SMNVEV (reference sequence). With 2 bases removed from V and 2 bases from J, the gap between germline ends came to 16 bases. The CDR3 spans 16 residues. The CDR3 DNA reads as TGTGCCAGCAGTTTAACCTTTGAGGCCTGGGCCTACGAGCAGTACTTC. It specifies CASSLTFEAWAYEQYF.

The chain is built from TRBV4-2 and TRBJ2-1; TRBD1 agrees at 8 bases. Germline-derived CDR1 and CDR2 are LGHNA and YNFKEQ. V was clipped by 4 bases and J by 9 bases; unmatched bases: 5. The CDR3 length is 13 residues. The CDR3, as DNA: TGTGCCAGCAGCCCTCGACAGGGGCGTGAGCAGTTCTTC. This encodes CASSPRQGREQFF.

The chain recombines TRBV18 with TRBJ2-3; TRBD1 matches at 7 bases. This CDR3 is built from 13 residues. V lost 5 bases, J lost 3 bases, and 2 bases stayed unmatched. Per germline, CDR1 KGHSH and CDR2 LQKENI. The CDR3 loop is CASSLTGTDTQYF. The CDR3 nucleotides are TGTGCCAGCTCATTGACAGGGACAGATACGCAGTATTTT.

This clone was observed once. This chain joins TRBV18 and TRBJ1-2, with 7 bases aligning to TRBD1. This CDR3 is 14 amino acids long. From germline, CDR1 is KGHSH and CDR2 LQKENI. The ends lost 4 bases at V and 4 bases at J; junction bases unmatched: 6. The CDR3 DNA reads as TGTGCCAGCTCACAAACAGGGGTATTCTATGGCTACACCTTC. Translating it yields CASSQTGVFYGYTF.

V is TRBV3-1 (or the pseudogene TRBV3-2) and J is TRBJ1-6, with TRBD1 identical over 8 bases. V lost 1 base and J lost 9; bases outside the gene matches: 8. The germline gives CDR1 LGHDT, CDR2 YNNKEL (reference sequence). The CDR3 runs 16 residues. The CDR3 spells CASSQGPRGLGSPLHF. Written as DNA, the CDR3 is TGTGCCAGCAGCCAAGGTCCCAGGGGGCTTGGTTCACCCCTCCACTTT.

The chain employs TRBV30 and TRBJ2-7, with D possibly TRBD1 on 6 matching bases. Germline CDR1 GTSNPN, CDR2 SVGIG (reference sequence). Trimming left V 3 bases short and J 3 bases short, with 9 bases between. The CDR3 is made up of 12 amino acids. CDR3 sequence reads: CAWSGQFYEQYF. The CDR3 DNA reads TGTGCCTGGAGCGGACAGTTCTACGAGCAGTACTTC.

This rearrangement joins TRBV6-5 to TRBJ1-6; TRBD1 matches at 9 bases. V dropped 8 bases and J dropped 4; count of bases not matched to a gene: 6. The germline CDR1 and CDR2 sequences are MNHEY and SVGAGI. This CDR3 spans 15 amino acids. In DNA form, the CDR3 reads TGTGCCAGCTCGCGGGACAGGGTTTATAATTCACCCCTCCACTTT. It yields the protein CASSRDRVYNSPLHF.

The rearrangement links TRBV18 to TRBJ2-5, with D tentatively TRBD1 (5 bases). Trimming took off 6 bases at V and 5 bases at J, with 10 bases between the two ends. CDR1 KGHSH and CDR2 LQKENI come from the germline V gene. This CDR3 comprises 12 residues. The CDR3 loop is CASSQGAETQYF. The CDR3 DNA reads TGTGCCAGCTCGCAGGGCGCGGAGACCCAGTACTTC.

This clone was seen more than once but under ten times. The gene calls are TRBV7-9 and TRBJ2-7; no firm D call. This CDR3 has 11 amino acids. V shed 2 bases and J shed 5 bases, with 4 bases lying between them. Per germline, CDR1 SEHNR and CDR2 FQNEAQ (reference sequence). The chain's CDR3 is CASSLFDEQYF. In DNA, the CDR3 is TGTGCCAGCAGCTTATTCGACGAGCAGTACTTC. The variable domain in full, with the rest retrieved from reference TRBV7-9 and TRBJ2-7, is DTGVSQNPRHKITKRGQNVTFRCDPISEHNRLYWYRQTLGQGPEFLTYFQNEAQLEKSRLLSDRFSAERPKGSFSTLEIQRTEQGDSAMYLCASSLFDEQYFGPGTRLTVT.

This chain connects TRBV19 to TRBJ1-5, with a possible D match to TRBD1 (6 bases). The CDR3 extends over 12 amino acids. Germline CDR1 and CDR2: LNHDA and SQIVND (reference sequence). The V and J ends lost 7 bases and 7 bases respectively, with 11 bases between them. The CDR3 DNA follows: TGTGCCAGTAACAGGGTCGGGCAGCCCCAGCATTTT. Translation gives CASNRVGQPQHF.

V gene TRBV6-6 combines with J gene TRBJ2-2; 13 bases line up with TRBD2. The CDR3 spans 17 residues. In germline, CDR1 is MNHNY, CDR2 SVGAGI (reference sequence). V trimming: 6 bases; J trimming: 0 bases; junction bases outside the gene matches: 4. CDR3 nucleotides: TGTGCCAGCAGCCGACTAGCGGGGGGATCGAACACCGGGGAGCTGTTTTTT. Its translation is CASSRLAGGSNTGELFF.

With regard to this clone: Other DNA sequences within the sample encode an identical CDR3. The chain uses TRBV20-1 and TRBJ1-2; TRBD1 is a possible D gene (5 bases). With 5 bases removed from V and 7 bases from J, the gap between germline ends came to 11 bases. The germline V gene encodes CDR1 DFQATT and CDR2 SNEGSKA (reference sequence). This CDR3 comprises 11 residues. This CDR3 is CSAPGSRGYTF. CDR3 nucleotide sequence: TGCAGTGCTCCAGGGTCCCGTGGCTACACCTTC.

V gene TRBV19 combines with J gene TRBJ1-2, with 9 bases matching TRBD1. V lost 1 base, J lost 5 bases, and 11 bases stayed unmatched. The CDR3 is 17 residues long. Germline V gene sequence: CDR1 LNHDA, CDR2 SQIVND (reference sequence). The DNA of the CDR3 is TGTGCCAGTAGTATAGCCTTGGACAGGGGATATTGGTATGGCTACACCTTC. Its translation: CASSIALDRGYWYGYTF.

This clone was seen only a few times. The V and J genes are TRBV2 and TRBJ1-5; the match to TRBD1 covers 8 bases. The V and J ends lost 5 bases and 2 bases, in that order; junction bases with no gene match: 8. There are 16 residues in the CDR3. Germline V CDR1 and CDR2: SNHLY, FYNNEI. The CDR3 DNA reads TGTGCCAGCAGTCTCCGGACAGGGAAGGGCAATCAGCCCCAGCATTTT. Its protein is CASSLRTGKGNQPQHF.

The J gene is TRBJ1-1, the V gene TRBV28, with 8 bases identical to TRBD1. Looked up from germline, CDR1 is MDHEN and CDR2 is SYDVKM. There are 15 residues in the CDR3. V was clipped by 5 bases and J by 4 bases; unmatched bases: 9. As DNA, the CDR3 is TGTGCCAGCAGTCCCCCGGACAGGGAGGTCACTGAAGCTTTCTTT. Translated, it gives CASSPPDREVTEAFF.

The chain employs TRBV25-1 and TRBJ2-3; D may be TRBD1 (5 bases). Germline lookup yields CDR1 MGHDK and CDR2 SYGVNS. V lost 7 bases to trimming and J lost 4 bases, with 6 bases between them. CDR3 length: 11 amino acids. The DNA of the CDR3 is TGTGCCAGCAAGGGGTCAGATACGCAGTATTTT. Translation gives CASKGSDTQYF.

A single count supports this clone. This chain uses TRBV3-1 (or the pseudogene TRBV3-2) with TRBJ2-7; 8 positions agree with TRBD1. CDR3 size: 15 residues. Trimming took 5 bases from V and 6 from J; bases not matched to a gene: 12. In germline, CDR1 is LGHDT, CDR2 YNNKEL (reference sequence). CDR3 DNA sequence: TGTGCCAGCAGCTCCCGGGACAGGTGGAGCGGCGAGCAGTACTTC. Translated: CASSSRDRWSGEQYF.

This chain connects TRBV2 to TRBJ2-1; 10 positions agree with TRBD2. With 6 bases clipped from V and 1 base from J, the junction kept 6 bases outside the gene matches. CDR3 length: 16 amino acids. Germline assignment: CDR1 SNHLY and CDR2 FYNNEI. The CDR3 loop reads CASRQQTSGSYNEQFF. The CDR3 coding sequence is TGTGCCAGCAGGCAGCAGACTAGCGGGTCCTACAATGAGCAGTTCTTC. Combining the CDR3 with reference TRBV2 and TRBJ2-1 gives the whole variable domain EPEVTQTPSHQVTQMGQEVILRCVPISNHLYFYWYRQILGQKVEFLVSFYNNEISEKSEIFDDQFSVERPDGSNFTLKIRSTKLEDSAMYFCASRQQTSGSYNEQFFGPGTRLTVL.

In this sample, this clone turned up once. The CDR3 loop reads CASIPGLAPTDTQYF. CDR3 bases: TGTGCCAGCATCCCCGGACTAGCCCCCACAGATACGCAGTATTTT. The chain combines TRBV9 with TRBJ2-3, with 8 bases that match TRBD2. V lost 6 bases and J lost 2; bases outside the gene matches: 8. Germline V CDR1 and CDR2: SGDLS, YYNGEE. This CDR3 comprises 15 residues.